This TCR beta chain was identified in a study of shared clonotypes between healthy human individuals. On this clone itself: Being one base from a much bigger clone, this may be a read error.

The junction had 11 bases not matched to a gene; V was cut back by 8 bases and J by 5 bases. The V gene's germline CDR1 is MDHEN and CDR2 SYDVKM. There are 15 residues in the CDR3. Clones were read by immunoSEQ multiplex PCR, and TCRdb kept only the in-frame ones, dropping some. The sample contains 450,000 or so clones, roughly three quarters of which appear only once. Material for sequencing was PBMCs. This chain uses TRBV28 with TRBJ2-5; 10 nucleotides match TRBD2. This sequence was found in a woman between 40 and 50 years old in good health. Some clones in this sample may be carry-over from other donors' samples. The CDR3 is CASLGSSGSLETQYF. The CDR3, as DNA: TGTGCCAGCTTGGGGTCTAGCGGGAGCTTGGAGACCCAGTACTTC.